The 19 T cell receptor beta chains listed next were all sequenced from one sample in a study of blood T cell repertoires in COVID-19. TCRdb keeps only in-frame clones here, not all; method: immunoSEQ multiplex PCR. The profile shows under 400,000 clones, approximately 89% of them singletons. The sequencing sample was made of peripheral blood. These receptors came from a woman aged 60-75 years with COVID-19, enrolled during active disease.

The rearrangement joins TRBV9 to TRBJ1-4; 9 positions agree with TRBD1. Trimming at V came to 3 bases and at J to 7 bases, leaving 7 bases not matched to a gene. Looked up from germline, CDR1 is SGDLS and CDR2 is YYNGEE. The CDR3 extends over 15 amino acids. CDR3 amino acids: CASSAGTGRGEKLFF. The CDR3 DNA reads TGTGCCAGCAGCGCCGGGACAGGGCGGGGTGAAAAACTGTTTTTT.

The chain uses TRBV5-1 and TRBJ1-2; 7 bases are shared with TRBD1. V lost 4 bases and J lost 8; bases outside the gene matches: 8. The CDR3 is 13 amino acids. The germline CDR1 and CDR2 sequences are SGHRS and YFSETQ. The chain's CDR3 is CASSAGQEYGYTF. The CDR3 DNA sequence: TGCGCCAGCAGCGCAGGACAGGAGTACGGCTACACCTTC.

This clone came up once. The J gene is TRBJ1-2, the V gene TRBV12-3 or TRBV12-4; 8 bases match TRBD1. Trimming at V came to 6 bases and at J to 8 bases, leaving 5 bases not matched to a gene. This CDR3 contains 12 residues. CDR3 protein: CASRRTGRGYTF. CDR3 coding DNA: TGTGCCAGCAGGCGGACAGGGAGAGGCTACACCTTC.

The chain joins TRBV6-5 to TRBJ2-3, with D tentatively TRBD2 (6 bases). The CDR3 runs 12 residues. The V end was cut by 6 bases, the J end by 9 bases, with 13 bases between. CDR1 MNHEY and CDR2 SVGAGI come from the germline V gene. This CDR3 reads CASRGTGGTQYF. The CDR3 DNA follows: TGTGCCAGCAGAGGGACCGGAGGGACGCAGTATTTT.

V usage is TRBV5-1 and J usage is TRBJ2-3; D might be TRBD2 (5 bases). Trimming pared 0 bases from V and 6 bases from J, leaving 20 bases between. The V gene's germline CDR1 is SGHRS and CDR2 YFSETQ. This CDR3 contains 17 residues. The CDR3 loop is CASSLGLGVDTGDTQYF. CDR3 in DNA: TGCGCCAGCAGCTTGGGTCTCGGGGTCGACACGGGGGATACGCAGTATTTT.

The chain uses TRBV10-3 and TRBJ2-1, with 8 positions matching TRBD1. The V segment lost 5 bases and the J segment 6 bases; nucleotides outside the gene matches: 15. The V gene's germline CDR1 is ENHRY and CDR2 SYGVKD. The CDR3 runs to 17 residues. The chain's CDR3 is CAISNLGQAQSINEQFF. In DNA, the CDR3 is TGTGCCATCAGTAACCTGGGACAGGCCCAATCGATCAATGAGCAGTTCTTC.

The chain recombines TRBV5-1 with TRBJ2-7, with TRBD1 matching 7 bases. This CDR3 spans 15 amino acids. Per germline, CDR1 SGHRS and CDR2 YFSETQ. V was pared by 5 bases and J by 6 bases, with 14 bases of the junction left unmatched. For the CDR3, the DNA is TGCGCCAGCAGTAAAACTACAGGGGTATTAGGCGAGCAGTACTTC. Its translation: CASSKTTGVLGEQYF.

The genes are TRBV5-6 and TRBJ1-6; 7 bases line up with TRBD1. After removal of 3 bases from V and 6 bases from J, the junction contained 9 bases not matched to a gene. Germline V gives CDR1 SGHDT, CDR2 YYEEEE. The CDR3 extends over 16 amino acids. This chain's CDR3 is CASSWTTGTANSPLHF. The CDR3 coding sequence is TGTGCCAGCAGCTGGACCACCGGGACAGCTAATTCACCCCTCCACTTT. The variable domain in full, completed from reference TRBV5-6 and TRBJ1-6, reads DAGVTQSPTHLIKTRGQQVTLRCSPKSGHDTVSWYQQALGQGPQFIFQYYEEEERQRGNFPDRFSGHQFPNYSSELNVNALLLGDSALYLCASSWTTGTANSPLHFGNGTRLTVT.

The chain has TRBV6-1 and TRBJ1-5, with D tentatively TRBD1 (5 bases). CDR3 length: 16 residues. The V gene's germline CDR1 is MNHNS and CDR2 SASEGT. Trimming cost V 4 bases and J 6 bases, with 19 bases left between them. CDR3 nucleotides: TGTGCCAGCAGTGCGTCAGTAGCAGGGTATGGTCAGCCCCAGCATTTT. This gives the protein CASSASVAGYGQPQHF.

The chain recombines TRBV5-1 with TRBJ2-3; perhaps TRBD2 as D (5 bases). CDR3 length equals 17 residues. Deletions cut 1 base from V and 0 bases from J, with 15 bases between. Germline V lookup: CDR1 SGHRS, CDR2 YFSETQ. DNA of the CDR3: TGCGCCAGCAGCTTGTATTTGTTCCGGGGAAGCACAGATACGCAGTATTTT. Its protein product is CASSLYLFRGSTDTQYF.

The chain combines TRBV6-6 with TRBJ1-1, with D perhaps TRBD1 (5 bases). There are 12 residues in the CDR3. Germline CDR1 MNHNY, CDR2 SVGAGI (reference sequence). V lost 1 base and J lost 7, with 7 bases in between. CDR3 coding DNA: TGTGCCAGCAGTTACTTGGGACTTGAAGCTTTCTTT. Translating gives CASSYLGLEAFF.

The rearrangement joins TRBV5-1 to TRBJ1-1; D is unresolved. The CDR3 loop spans 15 amino acids. Deletions cut 3 bases from V and 1 base from J, with 13 bases between. CDR1 is SGHRS, CDR2 YFSETQ, per germline. CDR3 nucleotide sequence: TGCGCCAGCAGCTGGGAGACCCACGGGAACACTGAAGCTTTCTTT. It encodes CASSWETHGNTEAFF.

This clone has only one observation. The V gene is TRBV6-6, the J gene TRBJ1-2; TRBD1 aligns across 7 bases. V dropped 6 bases and J dropped 4; count of bases not matched to a gene: 8. The V gene's germline CDR1 is MNHNY and CDR2 SVGAGI (reference sequence). There are 14 residues in the CDR3. The CDR3 protein is CASRGSGQFYGYTF. Here the CDR3 DNA reads TGTGCCAGCAGGGGCTCGGGACAGTTCTATGGCTACACCTTC.

This clone was observed a single time. The chain links TRBV6-6 to TRBJ2-5; D may be TRBD1 (6 bases). There are 14 residues in the CDR3. V was clipped by 4 bases and J by 4 bases, with 13 bases between them. Germline CDR1 reads MNHNY; CDR2 reads SVGAGI (reference sequence). DNA of the CDR3: TGTGCCAGCAGTTCCCTTGTGGGGGCAGAGACCCAGTACTTC. This codes for CASSSLVGAETQYF.

The V and J genes are TRBV2 and TRBJ2-3; 8 bases map to TRBD2. This CDR3 region has 17 residues. The V gene's germline CDR1 is SNHLY and CDR2 FYNNEI. J lost 4 bases, V lost 4 bases, and 13 bases had no gene match. The CDR3 DNA reads as TGTGCCAGCAGTGGCCCCCTATCGGGCGGGGGGTCAGATACGCAGTATTTT. This encodes CASSGPLSGGGSDTQYF.

V is TRBV5-1 and J is TRBJ2-3; 10 positions match TRBD2. Germline CDR1 SGHRS, CDR2 YFSETQ. The CDR3 contains 19 residues. Trimming removed 0 bases from V and 1 base from J; junction bases left unmatched: 11. The CDR3 DNA follows: TGCGCCAGCAGCTTGGCACAGCGGGGGGGACAACCGGGCACAGATACGCAGTATTTT. The encoded protein is CASSLAQRGGQPGTDTQYF.

The V and J genes are TRBV18 and TRBJ1-2, with D possibly TRBD1 on 5 matching bases. CDR1 is KGHSH, CDR2 LQKENI, per germline. The CDR3 loop spans 16 amino acids. Trimming removed 2 bases from V and 2 bases from J, with 15 bases in between. CDR3 amino acids: CASSPGDFDRNYGYTF. The CDR3 DNA reads as TGTGCCAGCTCACCAGGAGATTTCGACAGAAACTATGGCTACACCTTC.

The CDR3 spells CASSLPGNTEAFF. CDR3 bases: TGTGCCAGCAGTTTACCCGGGAACACTGAAGCTTTCTTT. V and J are TRBV12-3 or TRBV12-4 and TRBJ1-1; D is unresolved. There are 13 residues in the CDR3. Trimming cost V 2 bases and J 1 base, with 5 bases left between them.

The chain recombines TRBV5-4 with TRBJ2-7; 7 bases are a match to TRBD2. The CDR3 is 14 amino acids. Losses at the gene ends were 4 bases for V and 3 bases for J; bases not matched to a gene: 7. Germline V gives CDR1 SGHNT, CDR2 YYREEE (reference sequence). For the CDR3, the DNA is TGTGCCAGCAGCCCCCGCGGGGGATACTACGAGCAGTACTTC. As protein: CASSPRGGYYEQYF. The whole variable domain, remainder taken from reference TRBV5-4 and TRBJ2-7, is ETGVTQSPTHLIKTRGQQVTLRCSSQSGHNTVSWYQQALGQGPQFIFQYYREEENGRGNFPPRFSGLQFPNYSSELNVNALELDDSALYLCASSPRGGYYEQYFGPGTRLTVT.